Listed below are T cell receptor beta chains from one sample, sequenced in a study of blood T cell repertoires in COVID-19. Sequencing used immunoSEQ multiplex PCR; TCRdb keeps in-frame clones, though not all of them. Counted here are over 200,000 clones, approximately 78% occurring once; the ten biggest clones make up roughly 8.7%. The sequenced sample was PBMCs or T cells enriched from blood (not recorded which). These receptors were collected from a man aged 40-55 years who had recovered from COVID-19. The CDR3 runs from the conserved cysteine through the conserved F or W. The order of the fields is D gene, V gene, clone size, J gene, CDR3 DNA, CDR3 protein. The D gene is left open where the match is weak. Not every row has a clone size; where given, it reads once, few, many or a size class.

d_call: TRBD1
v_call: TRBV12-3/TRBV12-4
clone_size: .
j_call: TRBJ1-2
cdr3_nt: TGTGCCAGCAGTTTAAGGGGGCGTGGCTACACCTTC
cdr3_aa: CASSLRGRGYTF

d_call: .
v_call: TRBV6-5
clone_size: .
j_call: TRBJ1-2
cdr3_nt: TGTGCCAGCAGTTATCAGGGAAGAGGCTATGGCTACACCTTC
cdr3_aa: CASSYQGRGYGYTF

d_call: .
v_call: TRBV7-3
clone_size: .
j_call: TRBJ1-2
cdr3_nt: TGTGCCAGCAGCTTTTCGGCAGGGTTTGGCTACACCTTC
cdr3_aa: CASSFSAGFGYTF

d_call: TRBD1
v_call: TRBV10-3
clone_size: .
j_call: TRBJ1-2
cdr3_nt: TGTGCCATCAGTACCGGGACAGCTTATGGCTACACCTTC
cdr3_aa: CAISTGTAYGYTF

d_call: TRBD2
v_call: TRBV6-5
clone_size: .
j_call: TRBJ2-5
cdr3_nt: TGTGCCAGCAGCGGGGGGGGAGCGGGCCAAGAGACCCAGTACTTC
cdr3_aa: CASSGGGAGQETQYF

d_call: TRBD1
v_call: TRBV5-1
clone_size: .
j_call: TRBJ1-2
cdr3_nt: TGCGCCAGCAGCTCACAGGGGGCATGGTATGGCTACACCTTC
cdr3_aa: CASSSQGAWYGYTF

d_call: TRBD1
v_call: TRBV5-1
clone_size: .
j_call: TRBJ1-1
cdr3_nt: TGCGCCAGCAGCTTAAGCAGGGGGGACACTGAAGCTTTCTTT
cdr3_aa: CASSLSRGDTEAFF

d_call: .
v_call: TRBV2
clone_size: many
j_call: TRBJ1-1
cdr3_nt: TGTGCCAGCAGTCAAGGGGAGGGCACTGAAGCTTTCTTT
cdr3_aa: CASSQGEGTEAFF

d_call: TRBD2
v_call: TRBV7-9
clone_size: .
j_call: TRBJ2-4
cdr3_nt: TGTGCCAGCAGCTTAGTGGCCTGGACTAGCGGGAGGATCCAAAACATTCAGTACTTC
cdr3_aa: CASSLVAWTSGRIQNIQYF

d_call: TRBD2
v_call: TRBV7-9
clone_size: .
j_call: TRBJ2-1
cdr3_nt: TGTGCCAGCAGCTTAGATGTACGGACCGGGGGGAATGAGCAGTTCTTC
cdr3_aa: CASSLDVRTGGNEQFF

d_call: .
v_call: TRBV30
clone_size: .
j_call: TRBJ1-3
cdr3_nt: TGTGCCTGGAGTGCGGGGGGCTCTGGAAACACCATATATTTT
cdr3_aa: CAWSAGGSGNTIYF

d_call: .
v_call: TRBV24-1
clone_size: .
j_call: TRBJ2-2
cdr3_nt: TGTGCCACCAGTGATTCATTTCCCGGGGAGCTGTTTTTT
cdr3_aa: CATSDSFPGELFF

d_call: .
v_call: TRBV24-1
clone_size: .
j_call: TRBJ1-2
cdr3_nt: TGTGCCACCAGTGCCCAGGGCTATGGCTACACCTTC
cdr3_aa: CATSAQGYGYTF

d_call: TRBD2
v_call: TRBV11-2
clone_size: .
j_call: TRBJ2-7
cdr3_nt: TGTGCCAGCAGCCTCCAGGCTAGCGGGAGTATCGACGAGCAGTACTTC
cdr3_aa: CASSLQASGSIDEQYF

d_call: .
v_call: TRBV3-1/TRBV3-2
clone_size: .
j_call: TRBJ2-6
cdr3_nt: TGTGCCAGCAGCTACTCTGGGGCCAACGTCCTGACTTTC
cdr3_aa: CASSYSGANVLTF

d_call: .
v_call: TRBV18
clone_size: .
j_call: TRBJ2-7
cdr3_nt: TGTGCCAGCTCACCATTAAACCGACTTAGCGAGCAGTACTTC
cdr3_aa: CASSPLNRLSEQYF

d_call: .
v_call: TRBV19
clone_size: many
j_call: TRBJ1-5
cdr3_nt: TGTGCCAGTAGTGCGGCCTCAGCAAGCAATCAGCCCCAGCATTTT
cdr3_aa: CASSAASASNQPQHF

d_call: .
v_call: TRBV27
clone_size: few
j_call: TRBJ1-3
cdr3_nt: TGTGCCAGCAAGGGGGTCAGCTCTGGAAACACCATATATTTT
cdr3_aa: CASKGVSSGNTIYF

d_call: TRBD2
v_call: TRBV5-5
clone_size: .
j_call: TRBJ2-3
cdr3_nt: TGTGCCAGCAGCTCCGGGACTAGCGGGGGGAGGGATACGCAGTATTTT
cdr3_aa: CASSSGTSGGRDTQYF

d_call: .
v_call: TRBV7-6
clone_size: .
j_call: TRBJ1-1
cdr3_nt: TGTGCCAGCAGCCCAGAGACAGTGAACACTGAAGCTTTCTTT
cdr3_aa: CASSPETVNTEAFF

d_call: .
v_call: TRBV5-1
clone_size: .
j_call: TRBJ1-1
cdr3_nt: TGCGCCAGCAGCTTGGGACAGACGAACACTGAAGCTTTCTTT
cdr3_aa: CASSLGQTNTEAFF

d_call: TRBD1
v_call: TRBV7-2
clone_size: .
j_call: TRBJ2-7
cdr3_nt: TGTGCCAGCAGCCCTACGGGACAGGGGACTTCTCTCTACGAGCAGTACTTC
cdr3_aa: CASSPTGQGTSLYEQYF